One and the same sample provided the 5 T cell receptor beta chains below, sequenced in a study of high-grade serous ovarian cancer treatment subgroups. TCRdb keeps only in-frame clones here, not all; method: immunoSEQ multiplex PCR. The table records about 11,000 clones, roughly four fifths of them present only once. Tumor tissue was taken before any definitive surgery or chemotherapy was given. The sequenced sample was tumor tissue. These receptors were obtained from a human donor with high-grade serous ovarian cancer.

This clone was seen only once. V and J are TRBV11-2 and TRBJ2-2, with 10 positions matching TRBD2. Trimming removed 4 bases from V and 4 bases from J; junction bases left unmatched: 3. This CDR3 has 15 residues. Germline CDR1 is SGHAT and CDR2 is FQNNGV. The CDR3: CASSWPSGSTGELFF. As DNA, the CDR3 is TGTGCCAGCAGCTGGCCTAGCGGGAGCACCGGGGAGCTGTTTTTT.

Only one count was recorded for this clone. This chain uses TRBV15 with TRBJ1-5; weak D call: TRBD1 (5 bases). Looked up from germline, CDR1 is LNHNV and CDR2 is YYDKDF (reference sequence). Trimming shortened V by 0 bases and J by 3 bases, and 15 bases separated the two germline ends. This CDR3 comprises 17 residues. CDR3 coding DNA: TGTGCCACCAGCAGAGAGGCAGGGCGGCGGGACAATCAGCCCCAGCATTTT. Its translation is CATSREAGRRDNQPQHF.

V and J are TRBV5-3 and TRBJ1-5, with TRBD1 matching 8 bases. TRBV5-3 is assigned to the ORF class and has an uncertain function. The junction had 6 bases not matched to a gene; V was cut back by 8 bases and J by 5 bases. This CDR3 is built from 13 residues. The CDR3 DNA reads TGTGCCAGCAGCCCGGACAGGGATCAGCCCCAGCATTTT. Residues: CASSPDRDQPQHF.

The chain uses TRBV9 and TRBJ2-2, with 10 nucleotides matching TRBD2. This CDR3 has 18 amino acids. V lost 0 bases and J lost 7; bases outside the gene matches: 12. The germline V gene has CDR1 SGDLS and CDR2 YYNGEE. The chain's CDR3 is CASSVDGSGRPLSGELFF. As DNA, the CDR3 is TGTGCCAGCAGCGTAGATGGTAGCGGGAGGCCCCTAAGCGGGGAGCTGTTTTTT.

The rearrangement joins TRBV18 to TRBJ2-6; D is uncertain. The CDR3 length is 15 residues. The germline V gene has CDR1 KGHSH and CDR2 LQKENI. V gave up 4 bases and J gave up 6 bases, with 13 bases separating them. CDR3 in DNA: TGTGCCAGCTCACTTAGTCCACCCTCGGCCAACGTCCTGACTTTC. The encoded protein is CASSLSPPSANVLTF.